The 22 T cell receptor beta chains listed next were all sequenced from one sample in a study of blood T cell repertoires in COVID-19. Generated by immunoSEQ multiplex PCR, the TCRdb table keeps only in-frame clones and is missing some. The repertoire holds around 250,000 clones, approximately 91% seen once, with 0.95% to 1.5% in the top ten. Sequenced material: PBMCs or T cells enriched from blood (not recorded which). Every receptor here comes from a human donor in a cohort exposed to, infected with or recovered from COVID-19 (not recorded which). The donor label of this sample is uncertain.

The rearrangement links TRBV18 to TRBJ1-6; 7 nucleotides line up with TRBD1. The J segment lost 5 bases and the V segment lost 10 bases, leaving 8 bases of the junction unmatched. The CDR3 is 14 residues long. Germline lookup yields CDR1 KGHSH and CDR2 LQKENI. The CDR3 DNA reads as TGTGCCACCCGAGGGACAGACGATAATTCACCCCTCCACTTT. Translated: CATRGTDDNSPLHF.

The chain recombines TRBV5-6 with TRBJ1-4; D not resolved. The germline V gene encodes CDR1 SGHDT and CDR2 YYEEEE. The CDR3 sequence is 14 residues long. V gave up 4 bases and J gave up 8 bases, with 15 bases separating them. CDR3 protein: CASSPDPGGEKLFF. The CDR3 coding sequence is TGTGCCAGCAGCCCCGATCCGGGAGGGGAAAAACTGTTTTTT.

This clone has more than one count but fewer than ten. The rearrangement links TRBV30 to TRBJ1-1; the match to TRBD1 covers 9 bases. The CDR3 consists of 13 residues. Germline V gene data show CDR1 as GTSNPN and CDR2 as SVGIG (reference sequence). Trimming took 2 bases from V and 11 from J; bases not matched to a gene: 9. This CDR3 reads CAWSLPGQGIAFF. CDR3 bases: TGTGCCTGGAGTCTACCGGGACAGGGAATTGCTTTCTTT.

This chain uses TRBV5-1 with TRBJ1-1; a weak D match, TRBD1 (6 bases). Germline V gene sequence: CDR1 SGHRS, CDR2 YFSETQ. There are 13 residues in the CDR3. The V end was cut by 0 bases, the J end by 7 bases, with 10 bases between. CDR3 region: CASSLDRANEAFF. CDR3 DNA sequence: TGCGCCAGCAGCTTGGACAGGGCGAATGAAGCTTTCTTT.

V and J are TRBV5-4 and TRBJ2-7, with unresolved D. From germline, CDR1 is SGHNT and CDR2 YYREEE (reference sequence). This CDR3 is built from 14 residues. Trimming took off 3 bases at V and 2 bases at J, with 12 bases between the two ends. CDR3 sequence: CASSSPKPPYEQYF. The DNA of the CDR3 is TGTGCCAGCAGCTCACCTAAGCCGCCCTACGAGCAGTACTTC.

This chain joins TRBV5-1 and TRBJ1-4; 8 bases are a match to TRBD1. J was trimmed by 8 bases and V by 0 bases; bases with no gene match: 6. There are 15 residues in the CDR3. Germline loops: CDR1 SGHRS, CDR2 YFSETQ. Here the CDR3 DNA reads TGCGCCAGCAGCTTGGAACAGGGGGATAAGGAAAAACTGTTTTTT. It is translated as CASSLEQGDKEKLFF.

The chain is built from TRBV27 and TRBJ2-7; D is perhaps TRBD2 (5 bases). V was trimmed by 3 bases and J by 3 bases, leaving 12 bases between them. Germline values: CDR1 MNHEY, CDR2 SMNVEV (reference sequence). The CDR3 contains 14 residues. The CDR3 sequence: CASSFAGDRYEQYF. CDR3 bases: TGTGCCAGCAGTTTCGCCGGGGATCGCTACGAGCAGTACTTC.

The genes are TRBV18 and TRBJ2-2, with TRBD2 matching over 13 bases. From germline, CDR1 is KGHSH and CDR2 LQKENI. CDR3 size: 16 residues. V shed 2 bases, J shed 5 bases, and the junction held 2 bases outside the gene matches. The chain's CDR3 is CASSPGLAGATGELFF. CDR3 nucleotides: TGTGCCAGCTCACCAGGACTAGCGGGGGCTACCGGGGAGCTGTTTTTT.

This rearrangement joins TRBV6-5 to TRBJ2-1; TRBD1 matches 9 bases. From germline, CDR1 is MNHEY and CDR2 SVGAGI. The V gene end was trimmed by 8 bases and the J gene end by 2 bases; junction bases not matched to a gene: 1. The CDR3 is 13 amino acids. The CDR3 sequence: CASRDRAYNEQFF. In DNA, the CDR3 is TGTGCCAGCCGGGACAGGGCCTACAATGAGCAGTTCTTC.

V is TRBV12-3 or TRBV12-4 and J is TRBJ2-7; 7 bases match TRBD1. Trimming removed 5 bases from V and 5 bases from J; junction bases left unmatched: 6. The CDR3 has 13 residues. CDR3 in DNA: TGTGCCAGCAGTGACAGGGACGCTGACGAGCAGTACTTC. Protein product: CASSDRDADEQYF.

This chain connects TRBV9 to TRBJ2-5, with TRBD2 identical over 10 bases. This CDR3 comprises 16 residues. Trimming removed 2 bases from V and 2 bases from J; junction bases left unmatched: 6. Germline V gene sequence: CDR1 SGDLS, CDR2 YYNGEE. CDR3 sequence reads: CASSVASGGIQETQYF. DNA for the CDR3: TGTGCCAGCAGCGTCGCTAGCGGGGGAATTCAAGAGACCCAGTACTTC.

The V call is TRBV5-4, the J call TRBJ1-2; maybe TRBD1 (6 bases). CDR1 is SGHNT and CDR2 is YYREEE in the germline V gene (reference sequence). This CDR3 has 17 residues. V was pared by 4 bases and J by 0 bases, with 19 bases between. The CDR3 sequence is CASSTGGVDKANYGYTF. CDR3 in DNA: TGTGCCAGCAGCACGGGGGGCGTGGACAAAGCTAACTATGGCTACACCTTC.

The CDR3 protein is CASSTTPGGVETQYF. The CDR3 region has the DNA TGTGCCAGCTCAACTACGCCTGGCGGGGTAGAGACCCAGTACTTC. The chain uses TRBV7-3 and TRBJ2-5; TRBD2 might be the D (6 bases). The V end lost 8 bases, the J end lost 4 bases, and 20 bases lay between the germline ends. The germline gives CDR1 SGHTA, CDR2 FQGTGA. The CDR3 has 15 amino acids.

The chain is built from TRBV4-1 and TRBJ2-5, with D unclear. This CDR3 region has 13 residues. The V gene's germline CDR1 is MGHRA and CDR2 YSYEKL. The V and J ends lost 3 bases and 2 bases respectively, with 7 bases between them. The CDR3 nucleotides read TGCGCCAGCAGCCACACTTTACAAGAGACCCAGTACTTC. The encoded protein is CASSHTLQETQYF.

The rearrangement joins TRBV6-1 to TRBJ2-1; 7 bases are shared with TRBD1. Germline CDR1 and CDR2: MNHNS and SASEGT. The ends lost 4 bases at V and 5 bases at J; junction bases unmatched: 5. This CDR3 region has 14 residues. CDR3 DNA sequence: TGTGCCAGCAGTGCGAGAGGGACAGACAATGAGCAGTTCTTC. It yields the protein CASSARGTDNEQFF.

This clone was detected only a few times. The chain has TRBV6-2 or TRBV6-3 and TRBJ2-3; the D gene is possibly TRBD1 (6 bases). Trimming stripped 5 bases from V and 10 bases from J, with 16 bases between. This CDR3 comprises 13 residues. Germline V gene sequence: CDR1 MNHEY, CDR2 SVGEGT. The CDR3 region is CASSTTGAGAQYF. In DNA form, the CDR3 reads TGTGCCAGCAGTACCACAGGCGCAGGGGCGCAGTATTTT.

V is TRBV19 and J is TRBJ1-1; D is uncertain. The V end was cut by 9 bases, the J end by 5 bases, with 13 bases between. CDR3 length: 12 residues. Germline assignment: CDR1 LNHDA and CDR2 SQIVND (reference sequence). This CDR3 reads CASNIGMTEAFF. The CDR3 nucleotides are TGTGCCAGCAACATCGGGATGACTGAAGCTTTCTTT.

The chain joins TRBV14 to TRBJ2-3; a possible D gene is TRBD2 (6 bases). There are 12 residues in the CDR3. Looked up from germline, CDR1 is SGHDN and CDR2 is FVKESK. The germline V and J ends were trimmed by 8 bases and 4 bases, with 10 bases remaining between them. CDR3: CASSPGADTQYF. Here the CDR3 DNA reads TGTGCCAGCTCACCGGGGGCAGATACGCAGTATTTT.

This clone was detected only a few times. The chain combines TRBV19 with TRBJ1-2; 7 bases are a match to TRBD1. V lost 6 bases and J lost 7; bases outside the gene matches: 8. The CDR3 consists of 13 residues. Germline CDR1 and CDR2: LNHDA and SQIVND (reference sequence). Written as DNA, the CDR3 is TGTGCCAGTAGCCCTGACAGGGAGCGTGGCTACACCTTC. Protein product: CASSPDRERGYTF.

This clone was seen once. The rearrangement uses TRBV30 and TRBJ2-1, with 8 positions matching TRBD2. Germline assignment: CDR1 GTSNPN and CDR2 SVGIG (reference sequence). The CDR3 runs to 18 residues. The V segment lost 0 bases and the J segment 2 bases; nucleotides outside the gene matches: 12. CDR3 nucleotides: TGTGCCTGGAGTGTACGGCGGGGGGCCGTGCCCCCCTACAATGAGCAGTTCTTC. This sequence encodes CAWSVRRGAVPPYNEQFF.

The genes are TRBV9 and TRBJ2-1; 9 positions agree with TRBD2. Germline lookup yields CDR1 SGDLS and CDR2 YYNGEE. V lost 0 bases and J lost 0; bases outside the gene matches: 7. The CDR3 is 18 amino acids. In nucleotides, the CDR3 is TGTGCCAGCAGCGTAGGGCTAGCGGGGTACAGCTCCTACAATGAGCAGTTCTTC. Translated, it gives CASSVGLAGYSSYNEQFF.

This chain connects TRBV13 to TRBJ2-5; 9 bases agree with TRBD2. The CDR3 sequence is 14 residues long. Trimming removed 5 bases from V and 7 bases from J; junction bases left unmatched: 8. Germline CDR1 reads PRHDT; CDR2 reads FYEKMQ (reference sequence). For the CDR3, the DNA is TGTGCCAGCAGCCAACGCGGGGGGGAAGGGACCCAGTACTTC. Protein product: CASSQRGGEGTQYF.